These 12 T cell receptor beta chains were sequenced from one sample in a study of PD-1 blockade in mismatch repair-deficient tumors. This table comes from immunoSEQ multiplex PCR, and its TCRdb copy is limited to in-frame clones, with some not included. The table shows some 84,000 clones, with over 75% occurring only once. The sequencing used peripheral blood, collected 12 weeks after starting pembrolizumab. The receptors here all came from an adult with mismatch repair-deficient cancer.

V and J are TRBV9 and TRBJ2-1, with 8 bases fitting TRBD2. The V segment lost 3 bases and the J segment 9 bases; nucleotides outside the gene matches: 14. The germline V gene encodes CDR1 SGDLS and CDR2 YYNGEE. This CDR3 contains 16 residues. The DNA of the CDR3 is TGTGCCAGCAGCGGGAAAGCGGGAGTTAGCAGTGTTGAGCAGTTCTTC. It codes for CASSGKAGVSSVEQFF.

This rearrangement joins TRBV19 to TRBJ1-1; 8 bases fit TRBD1. The V gene end was trimmed by 7 bases and the J gene end by 3 bases; junction bases not matched to a gene: 10. This CDR3 comprises 15 residues. CDR1 is LNHDA, CDR2 SQIVND, per germline (reference sequence). CDR3 amino acids: CASIDTGGRDTEAFF. CDR3 sequence (DNA): TGTGCCAGTATTGACACAGGGGGGCGAGACACTGAAGCTTTCTTT.

The CDR3 loop is CASSPGAKDGNQPQHF. The CDR3 DNA reads TGTGCCAGCAGCCCCGGGGCCAAGGACGGCAATCAGCCCCAGCATTTT. This chain links TRBV9 with TRBJ1-5; D is possibly TRBD1 (5 bases). V shed 4 bases and J shed 2 bases, with 16 bases lying between them. The V gene's germline CDR1 is SGDLS and CDR2 YYNGEE. This CDR3 region has 16 residues.

The chain carries TRBV7-9 and TRBJ2-2, with D perhaps matching TRBD2 (5 bases). Germline loops: CDR1 SEHNR, CDR2 FQNEAQ (reference sequence). V was trimmed by 1 base and J by 0 bases, leaving 6 bases between them. The CDR3 loop spans 15 amino acids. CDR3 sequence: CASSLVGTNTGELFF. In nucleotides, the CDR3 is TGTGCCAGCAGCTTAGTCGGGACGAACACCGGGGAGCTGTTTTTT.

The chain joins TRBV10-3 to TRBJ1-2; a possible D gene is TRBD1 (6 bases). The CDR3 is made up of 15 amino acids. V was clipped by 0 bases and J by 3 bases, with 11 bases between them. The germline V gene has CDR1 ENHRY and CDR2 SYGVKD. As DNA, the CDR3 is TGTGCCATCAGTGAGTCGCGGCAGGGGTACTATGGCTACACCTTC. It specifies CAISESRQGYYGYTF.

The J gene is TRBJ2-7, the V gene TRBV21-1; TRBD2 was called by the table and not checked on the DNA. TRBV21-1 is a listed pseudogene. The CDR3 length is 13 residues. The CDR3, as DNA: TGTGCCCTTCCGGGACTCCCCCTCTACGAGCAGTACTTC. Translation gives CALPGLPLYEQYF.

V and J are TRBV10-3 and TRBJ2-1, with D possibly TRBD2 on 6 matching bases. The ends were cut back, 3 bases at V and 5 bases at J, with 11 bases in the middle. From germline, CDR1 is ENHRY and CDR2 SYGVKD. This CDR3 comprises 14 residues. Written as DNA, the CDR3 is TGTGCCATCAGTGATAGGCGGGGTGACAATGAGCAGTTCTTC. Its protein product is CAISDRRGDNEQFF.

This chain connects TRBV5-5 to TRBJ2-7, with TRBD2 matching 10 bases. J lost 1 base, V lost 5 bases, and 6 bases had no gene match. The CDR3 consists of 15 residues. Per germline, CDR1 SGHKS and CDR2 YYEKEE (reference sequence). CDR3 coding DNA: TGTGCCAGCAGTACCAGCGGGAGGGCTTCCTACGAGCAGTACTTC. This encodes CASSTSGRASYEQYF.

The chain has TRBV4-1 and TRBJ2-7; the D gene is possibly TRBD2 (6 bases). The V end lost 0 bases, the J end lost 7 bases, and 10 bases lay between the germline ends. This CDR3 spans 13 amino acids. Germline V CDR1 and CDR2: MGHRA, YSYEKL. CDR3 amino acids: CASSQDPGVEQYF. CDR3 nucleotides: TGCGCCAGCAGCCAAGATCCGGGAGTAGAGCAGTACTTC.

This rearrangement joins TRBV27 to TRBJ2-2; D gene ambiguous. Trimming pared 1 base from V and 6 bases from J, leaving 3 bases between. Per germline, CDR1 MNHEY and CDR2 SMNVEV (reference sequence). CDR3 length: 12 amino acids. CDR3 sequence: CASSLLSGELFF. As DNA, the CDR3 is TGTGCCAGCAGTTTATTGTCCGGGGAGCTGTTTTTT.

This clone turned up a few times. The J gene is TRBJ2-2, the V gene TRBV9, with D uncertain. This CDR3 spans 15 amino acids. Per germline, CDR1 SGDLS and CDR2 YYNGEE. Trimming took 0 bases from V and 0 from J, leaving 6 bases between them. The CDR3 DNA is TGTGCCAGCAGCGTAGAGGACGCGAACACCGGGGAGCTGTTTTTT. Amino acids: CASSVEDANTGELFF.

For the CDR3, the DNA is TGTGCCAGCAGCGTGGAACTAGCGGGAACCAACAATGAGCAGTTCTTC. Its translation is CASSVELAGTNNEQFF. This chain uses TRBV9 with TRBJ2-1; 10 positions match TRBD2. V lost 2 bases and J lost 5; bases outside the gene matches: 7. This CDR3 is 16 amino acids long. Germline V gives CDR1 SGDLS, CDR2 YYNGEE.